Described below is a single T cell receptor (beta chain) sequence and its context. Profiled with immunoSEQ multiplex PCR; TCRdb holds only in-frame clones, not every one. This repertoire shows over 800,000 clones, 92% found once; its top ten account for around 24%. These data originate in a study of shared clonotypes between healthy human individuals. As defined, naive CD8 cells were CD45RO-negative and positively selected for CCR7, with terminally differentiated effector memory CD45RA+ cells excluded. Trimming cost V 4 bases and J 4 bases; bases outside gene matches: 10. The CDR3 is 15 amino acids. Germline V CDR1 and CDR2: MNHEY, SMNVEV (reference sequence).

Sequenced input: naive CD8+ T cells sorted from blood. This sequence originates from a man under 40 in good health. The chain employs TRBV27 and TRBJ2-7, with 7 nucleotides matching TRBD2. The CDR3, as DNA: TGTGCCAGCAGTTCCCCGATAGCGGGCGATTACGAGCAGTACTTC. Amino acid sequence: CASSSPIAGDYEQYF.